A selection of T cell receptor beta chains follows, all from one sample in a study of blood T cell repertoires in COVID-19. Data came from immunoSEQ multiplex PCR; TCRdb stores just in-frame clones and leaves some out. The sample lists 250,000 or so clones; approximately 90% were seen once. Input material: PBMCs or T cells enriched from blood (not recorded which). These receptors all come from a man aged 35 to 55 who had been exposed to COVID-19. The CDR3 runs from the conserved cysteine through the conserved F or W. D genes are given only for firm matches. For some rows the clone size is stated as once, few or many, or as a class when expanded; others skip it.

-,TRBJ2-7,-,TRBV4-2,CASSQVFGGSYEQYF,TGTGCCAGCAGCCAAGTCTTCGGCGGCTCCTACGAGCAGTACTTC
-,TRBJ2-5,-,TRBV5-1,CASSSGTVQETQYF,TGCGCCAGCAGCTCCGGGACTGTACAAGAGACCCAGTACTTC
TRBD1,TRBJ2-7,-,TRBV27,CASTPGGGGIYEQYF,TGTGCCAGCACTCCAGGGGGCGGCGGGATCTACGAGCAGTACTTC
TRBD1,TRBJ2-5,-,TRBV6-5,CASRVPGQQETQYF,TGTGCCAGCAGAGTCCCGGGACAGCAAGAGACCCAGTACTTC
TRBD1,TRBJ1-2,once,TRBV5-1,CASSHGTGGNGYTF,TGCGCCAGCAGCCACGGGACAGGGGGTAATGGCTACACCTTC
-,TRBJ1-5,-,TRBV19,CASTGLGQPQHF,TGTGCCAGTACAGGGCTCGGTCAGCCCCAGCATTTT
TRBD2,TRBJ2-3,-,TRBV19,CASSAALARTFTDTQYF,TGTGCCAGTAGTGCAGCACTAGCGAGAACTTTCACAGATACGCAGTATTTT
-,TRBJ2-2,-,TRBV27,CASSLEASYYTGELFF,TGTGCCAGCAGTTTAGAGGCTAGCTACTACACCGGGGAGCTGTTTTTT
-,TRBJ2-7,once,TRBV28,CASSLTVYEQYF,TGTGCCAGCAGTTTAACGGTTTACGAGCAGTACTTC
-,TRBJ1-3,-,TRBV7-2,CASSLGPGSGNTIYF,TGTGCCAGCAGCTTAGGCCCGGGGTCCGGAAACACCATATATTTT
TRBD1,TRBJ1-2,-,TRBV29-1,CSVITGGHGYTF,TGCAGCGTTATTACAGGGGGGCATGGCTACACCTTC
-,TRBJ1-1,-,TRBV5-1,CASSLGGGTEAFF,TGCGCCAGCAGCTTGGGAGGGGGCACTGAAGCTTTCTTT
TRBD2,TRBJ2-7,-,TRBV12-3/TRBV12-4,CASGLAGDEQYF,TGTGCCAGCGGACTAGCGGGAGACGAGCAGTACTTC
TRBD1,TRBJ1-2,-,TRBV9,CASSVQGAQRTDGYTF,TGTGCCAGCAGCGTACAGGGGGCCCAAAGAACTGATGGCTACACCTTC
TRBD1,TRBJ2-2,-,TRBV13,CASRGQINTGELFF,TGTGCCAGTAGGGGACAGATAAACACCGGGGAGCTGTTTTTT
-,TRBJ1-5,-,TRBV4-2,CASSQDWAGREGQPQHF,TGTGCCAGCAGCCAAGATTGGGCAGGGCGGGAGGGTCAGCCCCAGCATTTT
-,TRBJ2-7,-,TRBV6-1,CASSEGVTSTSYEQYF,TGTGCCAGCAGTGAAGGGGTGACATCAACCAGCTACGAGCAGTACTTC
TRBD2,TRBJ2-7,-,TRBV3-1/TRBV3-2,CASSPDLAASYEQYF,TGTGCCAGCAGCCCCGATCTAGCGGCCTCCTACGAGCAGTACTTC
-,TRBJ1-1,-,TRBV19,CASSIYGEAFF,TGTGCCAGTAGTATTTACGGTGAAGCTTTCTTT
TRBD1,TRBJ1-3,-,TRBV15,CATSRGQGENTIYF,TGTGCCACCAGCAGAGGACAGGGGGAAAACACCATATATTTT
-,TRBJ2-7,-,TRBV21-1,CASSKPKHEQYF,TGTGCCAGCAGCAAACCCAAGCACGAGCAGTACTTC
TRBD1,TRBJ2-5,-,TRBV9,CASSGASGQSQETQYF,TGTGCCAGCAGCGGAGCCTCGGGACAGAGCCAAGAGACCCAGTACTTC